This T cell receptor beta chain was sequenced during a study of T cell changes during pregnancy in multiple sclerosis. Repertoires were generated with immunoSEQ multiplex PCR, while TCRdb's copy carries only in-frame clones and drops some. This sample yields 75,000 to 80,000 clones, of which approximately 91% are seen a single time; 1.5% to 2% belongs to the top ten. Germline loops: CDR1 SGHRS, CDR2 YFSETQ. CDR3 length: 14 amino acids. The V gene lost 2 bases and the J gene lost 2 bases, with 11 bases spanning the gap. Material: peripheral blood, obtained before pregnancy. This TCR was recovered from a female donor with multiple sclerosis, enrolled in a pregnancy study. This rearrangement joins TRBV5-1 to TRBJ2-7; TRBD1 might be the D (6 bases). The CDR3 is CASSFAGDAYEQYF. The DNA of the CDR3 is TGCGCCAGCAGCTTTGCAGGGGACGCCTACGAGCAGTACTTC. Based on the CDR3 plus reference TRBV5-1 and TRBJ2-7, the full variable domain is KAGVTQTPRYLIKTRGQQVTLSCSPISGHRSVSWYQQTPGQGLQFLFEYFSETQRNKGNFPGRFSGRQFSNSRSEMNVSTLELGDSALYLCASSFAGDAYEQYFGPGTRLTVT.